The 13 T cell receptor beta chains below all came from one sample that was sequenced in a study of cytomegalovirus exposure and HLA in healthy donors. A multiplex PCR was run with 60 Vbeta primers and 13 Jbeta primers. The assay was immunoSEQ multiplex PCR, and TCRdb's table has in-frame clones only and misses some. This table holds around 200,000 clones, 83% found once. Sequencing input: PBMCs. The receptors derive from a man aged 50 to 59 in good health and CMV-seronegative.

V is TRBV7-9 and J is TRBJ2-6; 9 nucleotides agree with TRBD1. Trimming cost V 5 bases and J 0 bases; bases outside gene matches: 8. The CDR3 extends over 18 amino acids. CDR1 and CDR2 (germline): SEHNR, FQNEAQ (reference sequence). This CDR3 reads CASSRLGQGISGANVLTF. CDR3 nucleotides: TGTGCCAGCAGCCGATTGGGACAGGGTATCTCTGGGGCCAACGTCCTGACTTTC.

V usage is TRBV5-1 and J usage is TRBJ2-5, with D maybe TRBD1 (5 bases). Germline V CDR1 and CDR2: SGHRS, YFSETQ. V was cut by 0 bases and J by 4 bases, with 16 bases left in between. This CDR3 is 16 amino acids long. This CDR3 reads CASSLDWNRPGETQYF. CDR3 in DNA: TGCGCCAGCAGCTTGGACTGGAACAGGCCTGGAGAGACCCAGTACTTC.

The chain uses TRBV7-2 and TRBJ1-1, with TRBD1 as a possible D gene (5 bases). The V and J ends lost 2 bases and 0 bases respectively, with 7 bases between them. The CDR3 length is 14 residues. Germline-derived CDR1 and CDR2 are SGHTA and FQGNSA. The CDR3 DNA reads TGTGCCAGCAGCTTATCCAGGGTGAACACTGAAGCTTTCTTT. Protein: CASSLSRVNTEAFF.

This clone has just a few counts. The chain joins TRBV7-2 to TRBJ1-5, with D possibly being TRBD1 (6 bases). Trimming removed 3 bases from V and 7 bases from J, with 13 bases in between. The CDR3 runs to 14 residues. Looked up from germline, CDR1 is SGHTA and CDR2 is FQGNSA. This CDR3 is CASSFNRVGQPQHF. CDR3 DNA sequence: TGTGCCAGCAGCTTTAACAGGGTTGGCCAGCCCCAGCATTTT.

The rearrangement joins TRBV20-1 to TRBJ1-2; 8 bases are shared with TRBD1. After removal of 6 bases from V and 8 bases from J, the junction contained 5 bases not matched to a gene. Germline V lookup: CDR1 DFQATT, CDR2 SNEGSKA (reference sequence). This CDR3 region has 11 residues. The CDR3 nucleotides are TGCAGTGCCACAGGGGGAGGAGGCTACACCTTC. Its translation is CSATGGGGYTF.

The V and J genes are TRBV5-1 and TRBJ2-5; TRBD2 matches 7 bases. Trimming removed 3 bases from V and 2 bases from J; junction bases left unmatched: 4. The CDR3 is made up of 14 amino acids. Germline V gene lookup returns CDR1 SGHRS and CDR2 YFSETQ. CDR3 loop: CASSSGTTQETQYF. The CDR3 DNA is TGCGCCAGCAGCTCGGGGACTACTCAAGAGACCCAGTACTTC.

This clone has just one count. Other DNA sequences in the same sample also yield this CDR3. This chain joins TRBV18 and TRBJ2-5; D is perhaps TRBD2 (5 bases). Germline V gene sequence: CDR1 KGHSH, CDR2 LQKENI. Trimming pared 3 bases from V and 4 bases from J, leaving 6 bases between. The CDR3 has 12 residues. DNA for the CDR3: TGTGCCAGCTCACCCGGAGGAGAGACCCAGTACTTC. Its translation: CASSPGGETQYF.

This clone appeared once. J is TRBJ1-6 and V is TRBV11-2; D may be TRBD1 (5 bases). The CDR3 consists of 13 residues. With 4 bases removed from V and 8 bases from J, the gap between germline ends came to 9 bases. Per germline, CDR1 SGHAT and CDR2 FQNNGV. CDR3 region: CASSSTVYSPLHF. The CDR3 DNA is TGTGCCAGCAGCTCGACAGTCTATTCACCCCTCCACTTT.

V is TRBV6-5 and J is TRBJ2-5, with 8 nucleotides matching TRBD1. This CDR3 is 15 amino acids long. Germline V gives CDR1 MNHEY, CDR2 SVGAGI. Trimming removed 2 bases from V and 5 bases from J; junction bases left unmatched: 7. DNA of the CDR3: TGTGCCAGCAGTTACCGACAGGGGTGGCGGGAGACCCAGTACTTC. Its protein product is CASSYRQGWRETQYF.

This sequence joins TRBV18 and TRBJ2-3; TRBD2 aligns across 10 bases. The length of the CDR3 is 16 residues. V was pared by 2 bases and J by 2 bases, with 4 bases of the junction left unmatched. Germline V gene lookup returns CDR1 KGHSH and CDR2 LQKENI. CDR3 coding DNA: TGTGCCAGCTCACCAGCTAGCGGGAGCCCCACAGATACGCAGTATTTT. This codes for CASSPASGSPTDTQYF.

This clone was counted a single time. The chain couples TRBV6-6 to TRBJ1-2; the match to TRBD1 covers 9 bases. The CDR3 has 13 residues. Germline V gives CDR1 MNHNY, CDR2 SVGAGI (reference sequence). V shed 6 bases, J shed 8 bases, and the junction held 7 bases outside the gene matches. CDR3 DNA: TGTGCCAGCAGCCTACAGGGGGCTCGGGGCTACACCTTC. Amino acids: CASSLQGARGYTF.

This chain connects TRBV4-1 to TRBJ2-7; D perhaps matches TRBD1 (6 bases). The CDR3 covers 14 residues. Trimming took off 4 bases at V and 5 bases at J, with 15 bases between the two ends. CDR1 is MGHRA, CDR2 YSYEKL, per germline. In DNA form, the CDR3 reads TGCGCCAGCAGCCTCCGTAGACAGGAGAACGAGCAGTACTTC. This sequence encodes CASSLRRQENEQYF.

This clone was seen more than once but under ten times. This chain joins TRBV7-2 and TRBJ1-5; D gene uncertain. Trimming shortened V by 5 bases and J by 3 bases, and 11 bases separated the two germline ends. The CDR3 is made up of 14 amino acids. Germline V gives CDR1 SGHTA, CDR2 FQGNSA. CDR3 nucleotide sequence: TGTGCCAGCAGCACGCCGGGTCTCAATCAGCCCCAGCATTTT. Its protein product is CASSTPGLNQPQHF.